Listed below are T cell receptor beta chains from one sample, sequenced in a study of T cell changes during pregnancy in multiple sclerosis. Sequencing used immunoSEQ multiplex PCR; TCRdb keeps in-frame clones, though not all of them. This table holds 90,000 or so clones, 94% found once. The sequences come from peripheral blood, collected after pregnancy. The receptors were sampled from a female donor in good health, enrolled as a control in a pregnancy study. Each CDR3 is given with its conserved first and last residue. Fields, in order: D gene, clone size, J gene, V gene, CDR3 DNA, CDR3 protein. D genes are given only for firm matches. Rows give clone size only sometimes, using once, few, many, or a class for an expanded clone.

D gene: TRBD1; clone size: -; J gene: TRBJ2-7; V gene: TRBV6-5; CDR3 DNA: TGTGCCAGCGGGGGGACAGGGGCCTACGAGCAGTACTTC; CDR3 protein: CASGGTGAYEQYF
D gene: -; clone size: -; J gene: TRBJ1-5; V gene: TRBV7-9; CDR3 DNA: TGTGCCAGCAGCTTAGCGGGGGGGTACAATCAGCCCCAGCATTTT; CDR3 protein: CASSLAGGYNQPQHF
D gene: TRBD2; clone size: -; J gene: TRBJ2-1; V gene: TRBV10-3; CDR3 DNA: TGTGCCATCAGGTCGGGACTAGCGGGATCCTACAATGAGCAGTTCTTC; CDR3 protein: CAIRSGLAGSYNEQFF
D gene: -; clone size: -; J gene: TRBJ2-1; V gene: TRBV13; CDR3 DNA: TGTGCCAGCAGCTTACGGAGCGCCGGCTACAATGAGCAGTTCTTC; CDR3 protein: CASSLRSAGYNEQFF
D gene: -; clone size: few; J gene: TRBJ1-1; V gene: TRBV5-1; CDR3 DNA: TGCGCCAGCAATCGGGTAGGGGGAACTGAAGCTTTCTTT; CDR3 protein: CASNRVGGTEAFF
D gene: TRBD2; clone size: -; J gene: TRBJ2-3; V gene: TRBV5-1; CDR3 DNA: TGCGCCAGCAGCTTGTTTAGCGGGAGAACAGATACGCAGTATTTT; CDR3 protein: CASSLFSGRTDTQYF
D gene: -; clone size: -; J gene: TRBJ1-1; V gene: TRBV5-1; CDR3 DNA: TGCGCCAGCAGCTTGGGGACAGATCACACTGAAGCTTTCTTT; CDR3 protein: CASSLGTDHTEAFF
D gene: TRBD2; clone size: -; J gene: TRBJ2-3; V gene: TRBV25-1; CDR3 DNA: TGTGCCAGCAGTGATTCCCGACCGGGACTAGTGTCAGATACGCAGTATTTT; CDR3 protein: CASSDSRPGLVSDTQYF
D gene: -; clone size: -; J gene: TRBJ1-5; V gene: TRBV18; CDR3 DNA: TGTGCCAGCTCCTACGACATCAATCAGCCCCAGCATTTT; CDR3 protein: CASSYDINQPQHF
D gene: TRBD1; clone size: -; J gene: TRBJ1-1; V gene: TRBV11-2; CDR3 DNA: TGTGCCAGCAGCTTAGGGTCAAAACAGGGGAAGAGTTTCTTT; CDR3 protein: CASSLGSKQGKSFF
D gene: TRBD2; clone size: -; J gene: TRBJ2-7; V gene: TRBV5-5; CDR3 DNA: TGTGCCAGCAGCGGACCCGGGGGGGGCGTCTACGAGCAGTACTTC; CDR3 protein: CASSGPGGGVYEQYF
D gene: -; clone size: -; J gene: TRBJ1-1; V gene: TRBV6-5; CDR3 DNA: TGTGCCAGCAGCGGACGGGGAGAAGCTTTCTTT; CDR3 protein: CASSGRGEAFF
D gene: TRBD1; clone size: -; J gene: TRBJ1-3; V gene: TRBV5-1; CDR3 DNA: TGCGCCAGCAGCTTGACAGGGGCCGCTGGAAACACCATATATTTT; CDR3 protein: CASSLTGAAGNTIYF